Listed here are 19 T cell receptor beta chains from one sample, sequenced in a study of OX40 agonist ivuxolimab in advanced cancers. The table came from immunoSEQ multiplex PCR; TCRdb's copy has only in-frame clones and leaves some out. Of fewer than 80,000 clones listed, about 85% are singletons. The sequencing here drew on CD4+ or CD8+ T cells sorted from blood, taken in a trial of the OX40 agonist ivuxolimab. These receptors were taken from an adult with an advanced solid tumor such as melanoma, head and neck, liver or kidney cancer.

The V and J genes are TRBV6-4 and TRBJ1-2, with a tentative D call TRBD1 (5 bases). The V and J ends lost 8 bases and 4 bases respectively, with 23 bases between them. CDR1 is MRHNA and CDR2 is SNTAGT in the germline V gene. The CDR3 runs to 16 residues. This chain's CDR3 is CASPGQAGGIGYGYTF. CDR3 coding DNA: TGTGCCAGCCCCGGTCAGGCCGGGGGGATCGGCTATGGCTACACCTTC.

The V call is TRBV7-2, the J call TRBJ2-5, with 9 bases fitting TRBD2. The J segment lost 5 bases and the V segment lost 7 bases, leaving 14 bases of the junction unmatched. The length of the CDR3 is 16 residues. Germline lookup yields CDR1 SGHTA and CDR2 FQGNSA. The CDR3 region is CASTVGLASPPETQYF. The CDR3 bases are TGTGCCAGCACCGTCGGACTAGCGTCCCCCCCGGAGACCCAGTACTTC.

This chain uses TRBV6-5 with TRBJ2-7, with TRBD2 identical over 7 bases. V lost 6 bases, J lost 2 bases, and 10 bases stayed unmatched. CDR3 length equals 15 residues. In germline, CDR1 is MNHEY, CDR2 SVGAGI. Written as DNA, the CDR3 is TGTGCCAGCAGCCGAGGACTAGGCGCGCCCTACGAGCAGTACGTC. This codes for CASSRGLGAPYEQYV.

CDR3: CASRTGQGLGNTGELFF. The CDR3 coding sequence is TGTGCCAGTAGAACGGGACAGGGCCTGGGCAACACCGGGGAGCTGTTTTTT. The J gene is TRBJ2-2, the V gene TRBV19, with 9 positions matching TRBD1. Trimming at V came to 6 bases and at J to 2 bases, leaving 10 bases not matched to a gene. Per the germline V gene, CDR1 is LNHDA and CDR2 is SQIVND (reference sequence). CDR3 length: 17 residues.

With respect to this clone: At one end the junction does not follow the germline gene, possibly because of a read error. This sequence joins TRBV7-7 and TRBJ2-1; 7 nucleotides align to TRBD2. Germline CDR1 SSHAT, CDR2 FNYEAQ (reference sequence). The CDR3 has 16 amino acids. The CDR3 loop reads CASSPESGKPYNEQFF. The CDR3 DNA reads TGTGCTAGCAGCCCCGAAAGCGGGAAGCCCTACAATGAGCAGTTCTTC. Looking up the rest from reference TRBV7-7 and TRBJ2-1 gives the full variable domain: GAGVSQSPRYKVTKRGQDVTLRCDPISSHATLYWYQQALGQGPEFLTYFNYEAQPDKSGLPSDRFSAERPEGSISTLTIQRTEQRDSAMYRCASSPESGKPYNEQFFGPGTRLTVL.

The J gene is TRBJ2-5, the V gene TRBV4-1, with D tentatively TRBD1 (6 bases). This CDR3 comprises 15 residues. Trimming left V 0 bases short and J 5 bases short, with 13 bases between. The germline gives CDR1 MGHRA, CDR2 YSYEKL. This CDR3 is CASSQEGHRGETQYF. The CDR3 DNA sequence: TGCGCCAGCAGCCAAGAGGGACACCGAGGGGAGACCCAGTACTTC.

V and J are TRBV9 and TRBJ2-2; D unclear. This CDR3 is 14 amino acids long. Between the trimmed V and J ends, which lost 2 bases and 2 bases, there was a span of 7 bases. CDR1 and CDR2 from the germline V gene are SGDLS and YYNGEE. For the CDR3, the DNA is TGTGCCAGCAGCGTCCGGCCTAACACCGGGGAGCTGTTTTTT. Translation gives CASSVRPNTGELFF.

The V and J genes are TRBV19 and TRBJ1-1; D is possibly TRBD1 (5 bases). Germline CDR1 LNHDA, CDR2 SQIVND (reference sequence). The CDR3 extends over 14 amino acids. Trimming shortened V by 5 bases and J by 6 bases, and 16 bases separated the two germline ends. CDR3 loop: CASSAGWGIAEAFF. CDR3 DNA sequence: TGTGCCAGTAGTGCTGGATGGGGGATCGCTGAAGCTTTCTTT.

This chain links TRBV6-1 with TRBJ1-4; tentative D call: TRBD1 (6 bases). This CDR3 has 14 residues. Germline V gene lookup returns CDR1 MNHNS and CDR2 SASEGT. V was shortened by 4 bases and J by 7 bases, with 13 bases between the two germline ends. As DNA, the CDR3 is TGTGCCAGCAGTGGAAGGGGGTTGGGTGAAAAACTGTTTTTT. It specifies CASSGRGLGEKLFF.

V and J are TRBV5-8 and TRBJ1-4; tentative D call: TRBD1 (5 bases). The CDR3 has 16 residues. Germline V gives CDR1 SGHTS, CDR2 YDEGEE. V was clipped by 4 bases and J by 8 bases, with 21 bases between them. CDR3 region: CASSISTRGEGEKLFF. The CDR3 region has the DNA TGTGCCAGCAGCATCTCGACGCGGGGGGAAGGGGAAAAACTGTTTTTT. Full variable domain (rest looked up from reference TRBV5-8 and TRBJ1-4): EAGVTQSPTHLIKTRGQQATLRCSPISGHTSVYWYQQALGLGLQFLLWYDEGEERNRGNFPPRFSGRQFPNYSSELNVNALELEDSALYLCASSISTRGEGEKLFFGSGTQLSVL.

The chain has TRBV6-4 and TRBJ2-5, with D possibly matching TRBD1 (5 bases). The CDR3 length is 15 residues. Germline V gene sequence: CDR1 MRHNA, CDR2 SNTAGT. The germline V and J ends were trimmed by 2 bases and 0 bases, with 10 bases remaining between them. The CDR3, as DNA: TGTGCCAGCAGTGACGGGGCAGGGAACCAAGAGACCCAGTACTTC. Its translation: CASSDGAGNQETQYF.

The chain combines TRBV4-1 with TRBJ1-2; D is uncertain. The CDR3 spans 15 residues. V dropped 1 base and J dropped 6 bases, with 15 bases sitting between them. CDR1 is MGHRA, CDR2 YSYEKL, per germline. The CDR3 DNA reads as TGCGCCAGCAGCCAAGGAGGATTGAGAACGGATGGCTACACCTTC. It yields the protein CASSQGGLRTDGYTF.

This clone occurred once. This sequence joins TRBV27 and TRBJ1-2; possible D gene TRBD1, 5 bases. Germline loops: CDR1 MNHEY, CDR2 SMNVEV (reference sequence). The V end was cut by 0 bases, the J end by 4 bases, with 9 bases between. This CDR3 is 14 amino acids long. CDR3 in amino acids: CASSLSGALYGYTF. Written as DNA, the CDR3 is TGTGCCAGCAGTTTATCAGGGGCGCTCTATGGCTACACCTTC.

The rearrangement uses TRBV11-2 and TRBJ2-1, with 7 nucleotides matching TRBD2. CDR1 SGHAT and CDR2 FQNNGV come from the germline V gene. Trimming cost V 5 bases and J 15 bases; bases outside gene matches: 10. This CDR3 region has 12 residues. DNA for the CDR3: TGTGCCAGCAGCCCCGGGGGGACTGAGGCGTTCTTC. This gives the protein CASSPGGTEAFF.

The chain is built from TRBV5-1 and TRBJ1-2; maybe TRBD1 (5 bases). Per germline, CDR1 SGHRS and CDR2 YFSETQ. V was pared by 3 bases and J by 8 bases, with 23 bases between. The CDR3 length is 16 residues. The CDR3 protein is CASSWTLRGDRDGYTF. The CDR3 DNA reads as TGCGCCAGCAGCTGGACCCTCCGGGGGGACCGGGACGGCTACACCTTC.

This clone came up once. The CDR3 sequence is CASAGRGGTDTQYF. Written as DNA, the CDR3 is TGTGCTAGTGCTGGAAGGGGGGGCACAGATACGCAGTATTTT. The V and J genes are TRBV12-5 and TRBJ2-3, with D possibly called TRBD1 or TRBD2 (6 bases each). Germline-derived CDR1 and CDR2 are LGHNT and FRNRAP. This CDR3 has 14 amino acids. V gave up 7 bases and J gave up 1 base, with 12 bases separating them.

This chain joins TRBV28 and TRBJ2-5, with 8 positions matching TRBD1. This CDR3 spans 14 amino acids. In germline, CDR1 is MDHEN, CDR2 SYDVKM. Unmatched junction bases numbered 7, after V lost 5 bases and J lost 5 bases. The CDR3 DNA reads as TGTGCCAGCAGTGGAACAGGGGGTCGGGAGACCCAGTACTTC. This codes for CASSGTGGRETQYF.

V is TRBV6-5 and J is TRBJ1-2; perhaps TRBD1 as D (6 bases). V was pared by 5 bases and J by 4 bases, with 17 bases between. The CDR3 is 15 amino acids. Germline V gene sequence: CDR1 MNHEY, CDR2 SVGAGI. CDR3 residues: CASSPQQGYPYGYTF. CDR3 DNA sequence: TGTGCCAGCAGTCCGCAACAGGGCTACCCCTATGGCTACACCTTC.

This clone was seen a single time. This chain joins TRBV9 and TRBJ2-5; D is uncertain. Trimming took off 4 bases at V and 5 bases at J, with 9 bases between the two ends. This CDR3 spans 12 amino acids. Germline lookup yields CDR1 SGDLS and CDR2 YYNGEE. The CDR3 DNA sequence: TGTGCCAGCAGCCTAGATCGCGAGACCCAGTACTTC. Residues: CASSLDRETQYF.